This is a list of T cell receptor beta chains from one sample in a study of yellow fever vaccine responses in identical twins. TCRdb called the RT-PCR reads again in MiXCR, with one record for every CDR3 protein. The sample includes under 4,000 distinct CDR3 sequences, around 85% seen only once; the top ten take around 3%. This specimen consisted of T cells from blood (PBMCs), unsorted or a sorted subset (not recorded which), obtained before or after yellow fever vaccination (not recorded which). The receptors shown here come from a woman between 18 and 29 years old who received the yellow fever vaccine. CDR3s include the opening cysteine and the closing phenylalanine or tryptophan. Fields, in order: J gene, V gene, clone size, D gene, CDR3 protein, CDR3 DNA. A D gene is named only where the DNA matches it firmly. Size is omitted from some rows. Given values are once, few, many or a class for expanded clones.

TRBJ2-1,TRBV29-1,few,.,CSAPGGYNEQFF,TGCAGCGCGCCGGGCGGTTACAATGAGCAGTTCTTC
TRBJ2-3,TRBV11-2,.,.,CASSLGLRTDTQYF,TGTGCCAGCAGCTTGGGACTGCGCACAGATACGCAGTATTTT
TRBJ2-2,TRBV4-2,.,.,CASSQGTSTGELFF,TGTGCCAGCAGCCAAGGGACAAGCACCGGGGAGCTGTTTTTT
TRBJ1-1,TRBV18,once,.,CASSPRQDNTEAFF,TGTGCCAGCTCACCACGACAGGATAACACTGAAGCTTTCTTT
TRBJ2-1,TRBV6-5,.,.,CASSYAPRSSYNEQFF,TGTGCCAGCAGTTACGCTCCCAGGAGCTCCTACAATGAGCAGTTCTTC
TRBJ2-7,TRBV2,few,TRBD1,CASSTNQVGQGHHEQYF,TGTGCCAGCAGTACTAATCAAGTGGGACAGGGACACCACGAGCAGTACTTC
TRBJ1-1,TRBV10-3,.,.,CAIRDITEAFF,TGTGCCATCAGGGACATCACTGAAGCTTTCTTT
TRBJ2-3,TRBV10-2,.,TRBD2,CASSESSSGVTDTQYF,TGCGCCAGCAGTGAGTCGTCTAGCGGAGTCACAGATACGCAGTATTTT
TRBJ2-1,TRBV7-9,once,.,CASSLRVENEQFF,TGTGCCAGCAGCTTAAGGGTAGAAAATGAGCAGTTCTTC
TRBJ1-2,TRBV29-1,.,.,CSVVSVQGRYTF,TGCAGCGTTGTGTCCGTACAGGGCCGCTACACCTTC
TRBJ2-7,TRBV3-1,.,TRBD2,CASSGWGLAGSYEQYF,TGTGCCAGCAGCGGATGGGGACTAGCGGGATCTTACGAGCAGTACTTC
TRBJ1-6,TRBV7-3,.,.,CASSSNLGWQKNSPLHF,TGTGCCAGCAGCTCGAACCTGGGTTGGCAGAAGAATTCACCCCTCCACTTT
TRBJ1-1,TRBV7-8,few,.,CASSQPVQGNTEAFF,TGTGCCAGCAGCCAGCCGGTACAAGGGAACACTGAAGCTTTCTTT
TRBJ2-1,TRBV11-1,once,TRBD1,CASRHRGPEEQFF,TGTGCCAGCAGACACAGGGGGCCCGAAGAGCAGTTCTTC
TRBJ2-3,TRBV11-3,.,.,CASSLLTLSTDTQYF,TGTGCCAGCAGCTTATTGACGCTTAGCACAGATACGCAGTATTTT
TRBJ2-5,TRBV9,.,.,CASSVEGAETQYF,TGCGCCAGCAGCGTAGAAGGGGCAGAGACCCAGTACTTC
TRBJ2-7,TRBV14,.,TRBD1,CASSQDRGTGRYEQYF,TGTGCCAGCAGCCAAGATCGCGGGACAGGGCGCTACGAGCAGTACTTC
TRBJ2-2,TRBV5-4,once,.,CASSLLGLQNTGELFF,TGTGCCAGCAGCTTGTTGGGTTTGCAGAACACCGGGGAGCTGTTTTTT
TRBJ2-7,TRBV20-1,.,TRBD1,CSARGGQDHEQYF,TGCAGTGCTAGAGGGGGACAGGACCACGAGCAGTACTTC
TRBJ2-7,TRBV30,.,TRBD2,CAWTQGGGREQYF,TGTGCCTGGACCCAAGGCGGGGGAAGGGAACAGTACTTC
TRBJ2-7,TRBV4-1,.,.,CASSQDGLLSYEQYF,TGCGCCAGCAGCCAAGATGGTCTCCTCTCCTACGAGCAGTACTTC
TRBJ1-2,TRBV23-1,few,.,CASSNTVIYGYTF,TGCGCCAGCAGTAATACAGTCATCTATGGCTACACCTTC
TRBJ1-6,TRBV7-9,.,.,CASSLERVNSPLHF,TGTGCCAGCAGCTTAGAACGGGTTAATTCACCCCTCCACTTT
TRBJ2-7,TRBV5-1,.,.,CASSRGTSTYEQYF,TGCGCCAGCAGTCGAGGGACATCTACCTACGAGCAGTACTTC
TRBJ2-1,TRBV7-9,.,.,CASSQFGSVNEQFF,TGTGCCAGCAGCCAGTTCGGTTCGGTCAATGAGCAGTTCTTC
TRBJ2-5,TRBV28,.,TRBD2,CASSPRLAGGAQETQYF,TGTGCCAGCAGTCCCCGCCTAGCGGGGGGTGCCCAAGAGACCCAGTACTTC
TRBJ1-6,TRBV27,.,.,CASSPGGNSPLHF,TGTGCCAGCAGTCCGGGCGGCAATTCACCCCTCCACTTT
TRBJ2-2,TRBV6-4,.,.,CASSDFLAGNTGELFF,TGTGCCAGCAGTGACTTTCTTGCAGGGAACACCGGGGAGCTGTTTTTT
TRBJ1-5,TRBV7-2,.,.,CASSLAFGRVNSNQPQHF,TGTGCCAGCAGCTTAGCGTTCGGCAGAGTTAATAGCAATCAGCCCCAGCATTTT